Listed here is a single T cell receptor beta chain. This sample was included in a study of blood T cell repertoires in COVID-19. The overall study: The cDNA or gDNA used as material had been derived from T cells, B-cell-depleted T cells, or PBMCs.

Trimming removed 7 bases from V and 1 base from J; junction bases left unmatched: 14. CDR1 and CDR2 (germline): LGHNT, FRNRAP. This CDR3 contains 17 residues. Assay: immunoSEQ multiplex PCR; the TCRdb copy retains only in-frame clones and omits some. The sample has roughly 230,000 clones; roughly 85% are singletons. This TCR derives from a man aged 35-49 years with acute or convalescent COVID-19. The chain recombines TRBV12-5 with TRBJ2-5; 8 nucleotides align to TRBD1. What was sequenced was peripheral blood. CDR3: CASALGQGAPTQETQYF. In DNA, the CDR3 is TGTGCTAGTGCCTTAGGGCAGGGGGCCCCAACCCAAGAGACCCAGTACTTC.